This TCR beta chain was found in a study of T cells after somatic rescue of genetic block. CDR1 is SGDLS, CDR2 YYNGEE, per germline. Trimming took 0 bases from V and 2 from J, leaving 12 bases between them. The CDR3 covers 15 residues. The method was immunoSEQ multiplex PCR; TCRdb's version includes in-frame clones alone and lacks a portion of them. The repertoire holds about 8,000 clones, roughly 80% seen once, with about 25% in the top ten. The genes are TRBV9 and TRBJ2-7; D gene uncertain. Sequencing was carried out using peripheral blood mononuclear cells (PBMCs). The clonotype comes from a boy under 18. CDR3 DNA sequence: TGTGCCAGCAGCGTAGGTGACGGATTAACCTACGAGCAGTACTTC. As protein: CASSVGDGLTYEQYF.